This T cell receptor (beta chain) came from a study of T cells expressing NK-cell markers. Across the whole study: CD3+CD56+NKG2C+, CD3+CD56+NKG2C- and CD3+CD56-NKG2C+ T cells, once sorted, supplied the TCR beta repertoires. The authors sequenced eight donors, of whom seven were HCMV-seropositive and one was seronegative.

Scientists made TCR beta cDNA using 5'RACE template switching with UMIs. TCRdb reprocessed the 5' RACE reads; each CDR3 protein has one entry and no DNA is given. This listing includes 500,000 to 700,000 distinct CDR3 sequences. Source material: blood T cells: a sorted CD56 or NKG2C T cell subset, CD4+ or CD8+ T cells, or bulk PBMC T cells (not recorded which). The receptor was isolated from a man aged 18 to 30 in good health.

The CDR3 sequence: CSARDLLAVNQPQHF. V is TRBV20-1 and J is TRBJ1-5. The CDR3 length is 15 residues. The germline V gene has CDR1 DFQATT and CDR2 SNEGSKA (reference sequence).